The TCR beta chain described here comes from a study of blood T cells in healthy people across ages. The authors ran a second PCR of roughly 6 to 12 cycles using a sample-barcoded 5' primer and a J-beta primer mix. Unique molecular identifiers of 12 random nucleotides labeled each cDNA. Sequencing recovered at least 3 million CDR3-containing paired-end reads from each sample. TCRdb itself ran the 5' RACE reads through MiXCR, one entry per CDR3 protein. The table lists hundreds of thousands of distinct CDR3 sequences, roughly 21% of them singletons, with 3% to 4% in the top ten. This clonotype showed up just once. Extraction yielded at least 5 micrograms of total RNA per sample. The sample comprised blood. The receptor comes from a man between 65 and 79 years old in good health.

The CDR3 region has the DNA TGTGCCAGCGGAGAACTGAACGAGCAGTACTTC. Translated: CASGELNEQYF. The gene calls are TRBV6-1 and TRBJ2-7; D gene uncertain. The CDR3 is 11 residues long. From germline, CDR1 is MNHNS and CDR2 SASEGT. V was clipped by 8 bases and J by 5 bases, with 10 bases between them.